Shown below are 29 T cell receptor beta chains from a single sample sequenced in a study of tumor-infiltrating lymphocytes in localized non-small cell lung cancer. Data came from immunoSEQ multiplex PCR; TCRdb stores just in-frame clones and leaves some out. This sample yields about 12,000 clones, of which 70% to 80% are seen a single time; roughly an eighth belongs to the top ten. Sequences were obtained from lung tumor tissue. Receptors were obtained from a human donor with non-small cell lung cancer.

The chain carries TRBV29-1 and TRBJ2-3; TRBD1 matches 9 bases. The CDR3 is made up of 15 amino acids. CDR1 and CDR2 (germline): SQVTM, ANQGSEA. Trimming took 4 bases from V and 1 from J; bases not matched to a gene: 6. CDR3 in amino acids: CSVGDRDRGTDTQYF. The CDR3 region has the DNA TGCAGCGTTGGGGACCGGGACAGGGGCACAGATACGCAGTATTTT.

The chain carries TRBV6-1 and TRBJ1-2; D is ambiguous. The CDR3 spans 14 residues. The germline gives CDR1 MNHNS, CDR2 SASEGT. Trimming took off 6 bases at V and 4 bases at J, with 15 bases between the two ends. The CDR3 loop reads CASRNEEGGYGYTF. DNA for the CDR3: TGTGCCAGCAGAAACGAGGAGGGTGGCTATGGCTACACCTTC.

V and J are TRBV6-1 and TRBJ2-7, with 8 bases lining up with TRBD1. In germline, CDR1 is MNHNS, CDR2 SASEGT. CDR3 length: 17 residues. Trimming took 6 bases from V and 7 from J; bases not matched to a gene: 20. The CDR3 DNA reads TGTGCCAGCAGCGAACCCGACTTCCCCCAGGGGGCGAAAGAGCAGTACTTC. Translation gives CASSEPDFPQGAKEQYF.

The V and J genes are TRBV19 and TRBJ1-5; D unclear. The CDR3 is made up of 12 amino acids. The germline V and J ends were trimmed by 3 bases and 6 bases, with 6 bases remaining between them. Germline assignment: CDR1 LNHDA and CDR2 SQIVND (reference sequence). CDR3 amino acids: CASSIGSQPQHF. In DNA form, the CDR3 reads TGTGCCAGTAGTATTGGTAGTCAGCCCCAGCATTTT.

This clone is a singleton in its sample. This sequence joins TRBV19 and TRBJ2-1; a possible D gene is TRBD1 (6 bases). Germline lookup yields CDR1 LNHDA and CDR2 SQIVND (reference sequence). This CDR3 region has 13 residues. The V gene lost 4 bases and the J gene lost 10 bases, with 14 bases spanning the gap. CDR3 bases: TGTGCCAGTAGTACGGGACACCTAGTAGAGCAGTTCTTC. It encodes CASSTGHLVEQFF.

V gene TRBV27 combines with J gene TRBJ2-7; D possibly corresponds to TRBD1 (6 bases). This CDR3 has 12 residues. V was pared by 5 bases and J by 6 bases, with 11 bases between. In germline, CDR1 is MNHEY, CDR2 SMNVEV (reference sequence). As DNA, the CDR3 is TGTGCCAGCAGTCCGGGACAAGGCGAGCAGTACTTC. Its translation is CASSPGQGEQYF.

The chain carries TRBV27 and TRBJ2-5; TRBD2 aligns across 11 bases. The J call may be mistaken, given a closer DNA end match to TRBJ2-7. CDR1 MNHEY and CDR2 SMNVEV come from the germline V gene (reference sequence). The CDR3 has 13 amino acids. Here the CDR3 DNA reads TGTGCCAGCAGTGGGACTAGCGGCTACGAGCAGTACTTC. This translates into CASSGTSGYEQYF.

This rearrangement joins TRBV30 to TRBJ1-2; D is possibly TRBD1 (6 bases). CDR3 size: 15 residues. Germline CDR1 is GTSNPN and CDR2 is SVGIG (reference sequence). V was shortened by 1 base and J by 4 bases, with 16 bases between the two germline ends. The CDR3 coding sequence is TGTGCCTGGAGTGCGACAGGCAGATTTATCTATGGCTACACCTTC. This sequence encodes CAWSATGRFIYGYTF.

Only one count was recorded for this clone. The genes are TRBV5-1 and TRBJ1-3; D not resolved. CDR3 size: 14 residues. Trimming removed 0 bases at V and 4 bases at J, with 8 bases between. The V gene's germline CDR1 is SGHRS and CDR2 YFSETQ. The CDR3 DNA is TGCGCCAGCAGCTTGGAAGGTCCCGGAAACACCATATATTTT. It is translated as CASSLEGPGNTIYF.

This clone was seen a single time. The chain recombines TRBV9 with TRBJ1-3, with D uncertain. Germline CDR1 and CDR2: SGDLS and YYNGEE. This CDR3 is built from 16 residues. V lost 3 bases, J lost 0 bases, and 13 bases lay in between. This CDR3 reads CASSAGTSTSGNTIYF. The CDR3 nucleotides are TGTGCCAGCAGCGCCGGAACATCAACCTCTGGAAACACCATATATTTT.

CDR3 coding DNA: TGTGCCAGCAGCTTAGTAGCGGGGGACGCCTCAAATACGCAGTATTTT. Its translation is CASSLVAGDASNTQYF. The chain links TRBV7-2 to TRBJ2-3; 9 bases fit TRBD2. The CDR3 loop spans 16 amino acids. Germline V gives CDR1 SGHTA, CDR2 FQGNSA. Trimming removed 1 base from V and 7 bases from J; junction bases left unmatched: 9.

This sequence joins TRBV6-1 and TRBJ1-4, with 10 bases fitting TRBD1. The germline gives CDR1 MNHNS, CDR2 SASEGT. V trimming: 2 bases; J trimming: 8 bases; junction bases outside the gene matches: 5. The CDR3 spans 15 residues. The CDR3 DNA follows: TGTGCCAGCAGTGAAACCGGGACAGGGGTGGAAAAACTGTTTTTT. It specifies CASSETGTGVEKLFF.

The chain links TRBV4-2 to TRBJ1-4; D is ambiguous. The CDR3 contains 13 residues. CDR1 LGHNA and CDR2 YNFKEQ come from the germline V gene. V shed 4 bases and J shed 0 bases, with 3 bases lying between them. The CDR3 nucleotides are TGTGCCAGCAGCCGAACAACTAATGAAAAACTGTTTTTT. It codes for CASSRTTNEKLFF.

The chain couples TRBV6-1 to TRBJ1-3; 7 bases map to TRBD1. CDR3 size: 16 residues. Germline V lookup: CDR1 MNHNS, CDR2 SASEGT. With V trimmed by 1 base and J by 2 bases, 5 bases remained unmatched. The CDR3 sequence: CASSEGIDRAGNTIYF. CDR3 nucleotides: TGTGCCAGCAGTGAAGGGATCGACAGGGCTGGAAACACCATATATTTT.

The genes are TRBV18 and TRBJ1-2, with 12 bases fitting TRBD1. This CDR3 has 15 amino acids. V lost 3 bases and J lost 6; bases outside the gene matches: 5. The germline gives CDR1 KGHSH, CDR2 LQKENI. The DNA of the CDR3 is TGTGCCAGCTCACCCGGGACAGGGGGCGCTGATGGCTACACCTTC. It codes for CASSPGTGGADGYTF.

The CDR3 loop reads CASSFSPGEAFF. Here the CDR3 DNA reads TGTGCCAGCAGCTTTTCCCCGGGGGAAGCTTTCTTT. This chain links TRBV7-9 with TRBJ1-1; D remains ambiguous. This CDR3 spans 12 amino acids. The ends were cut back, 3 bases at V and 8 bases at J, with 10 bases in the middle. Germline CDR1 reads SEHNR; CDR2 reads FQNEAQ (reference sequence).

The rearrangement links TRBV7-8 to TRBJ2-3; 7 bases match TRBD2. Per the germline V gene, CDR1 is SGHVS and CDR2 is FQNEAQ. V shed 3 bases, J shed 3 bases, and the junction held 6 bases outside the gene matches. The CDR3 has 15 amino acids. CDR3 amino acids: CASSLTGGETDTQYF. DNA for the CDR3: TGTGCCAGCAGCTTGACGGGGGGTGAAACAGATACGCAGTATTTT.

The chain links TRBV6-5 to TRBJ1-1; D may be TRBD1 (6 bases). This CDR3 spans 14 amino acids. Trimming took 7 bases from V and 4 from J, leaving 16 bases between them. Per the germline V gene, CDR1 is MNHEY and CDR2 is SVGAGI. CDR3 nucleotides: TGTGCCAGCATCATGGACGGGGGCCGCACTGAAGCTTTCTTT. It specifies CASIMDGGRTEAFF.

V gene TRBV2 combines with J gene TRBJ2-1; 7 bases match TRBD1. Germline values: CDR1 SNHLY, CDR2 FYNNEI. V was clipped by 5 bases and J by 14 bases; unmatched bases: 6. The CDR3 extends over 11 amino acids. The CDR3 DNA is TGTGCCAGCAGTACGACAGGGATGGAGTTCTTC. Translating gives CASSTTGMEFF. Full variable domain (rest looked up from reference TRBV2 and TRBJ2-1): EPEVTQTPSHQVTQMGQEVILRCVPISNHLYFYWYRQILGQKVEFLVSFYNNEISEKSEIFDDQFSVERPDGSNFTLKIRSTKLEDSAMYFCASSTTGMEFFGPGTRLTVL.

The chain joins TRBV6-1 to TRBJ2-4; possibly TRBD2 for D (6 bases). The CDR3 totals 14 residues. Germline CDR1 is MNHNS and CDR2 is SASEGT. V shed 3 bases and J shed 6 bases, with 12 bases lying between them. CDR3 loop: CASSDRDSLNIQYF. Written as DNA, the CDR3 is TGTGCCAGCAGTGACCGGGACTCGTTAAACATTCAGTACTTC.

The rearrangement uses TRBV5-1 and TRBJ1-5; TRBD1 might be the D (6 bases). Trimming cost V 0 bases and J 11 bases, with 15 bases left between them. From germline, CDR1 is SGHRS and CDR2 YFSETQ. This CDR3 contains 14 residues. CDR3 loop: CASSLEGGGRSQHF. CDR3 DNA: TGCGCCAGCAGCTTGGAGGGGGGAGGCAGGTCCCAGCATTTT.

This chain joins TRBV15 and TRBJ2-7; D may be TRBD2 (6 bases). CDR1 and CDR2 from the germline V gene are LNHNV and YYDKDF (reference sequence). Trimming took 5 bases from V and 0 from J, leaving 11 bases between them. The CDR3 totals 14 residues. DNA of the CDR3: TGTGCCACCAGCGGAGGGGATAGCTCCTACGAGCAGTACTTC. This sequence encodes CATSGGDSSYEQYF.

This clone was detected only once. The V and J genes are TRBV14 and TRBJ1-2; TRBD1 is a possible D gene (5 bases). The CDR3 is 13 residues long. Germline assignment: CDR1 SGHDN and CDR2 FVKESK. V lost 4 bases to trimming and J lost 8 bases, with 14 bases between them. CDR3 nucleotide sequence: TGTGCCAGCAGCCCAGTAGGGGTGTTCGGCTACACCTTC. This codes for CASSPVGVFGYTF.

The sample holds one count of this clone. The rearrangement links TRBV30 to TRBJ2-7; D uncertain. The ends were cut back, 4 bases at V and 1 base at J, with 11 bases in the middle. Germline CDR1 and CDR2: GTSNPN and SVGIG (reference sequence). The CDR3 sequence is 13 residues long. The CDR3 nucleotides are TGTGCCTGGAAAGACCCTGGATCCTACGAGCAGTACTTC. This sequence encodes CAWKDPGSYEQYF.

This sequence joins TRBV6-5 and TRBJ2-7, with 8 positions matching TRBD2. The CDR3 runs 13 residues. J gave up 3 bases and V 7 bases, and 5 bases lay outside the gene matches. CDR1 MNHEY and CDR2 SVGAGI come from the germline V gene. In nucleotides, the CDR3 is TGTGCCAGCAAAACTAGCGGAGTCTACGAGCAGTACTTC. This gives the protein CASKTSGVYEQYF.

The chain is built from TRBV27 and TRBJ2-5; D is perhaps TRBD1 (5 bases). This CDR3 is built from 14 residues. V shed 3 bases and J shed 4 bases, with 12 bases lying between them. Germline V CDR1 and CDR2: MNHEY, SMNVEV (reference sequence). CDR3 region: CASSLQGISETQYF. The DNA of the CDR3 is TGTGCCAGCAGTTTGCAGGGTATTTCAGAGACCCAGTACTTC.

The V gene is TRBV29-1, the J gene TRBJ1-1; the D gene is possibly TRBD1 (6 bases). Germline lookup yields CDR1 SQVTM and CDR2 ANQGSEA. The V end was cut by 2 bases, the J end by 1 base, with 8 bases between. CDR3 length: 13 amino acids. The CDR3 sequence is CSVERTENTEAFF. The CDR3 nucleotides read TGCAGCGTTGAACGGACAGAGAACACTGAAGCTTTCTTT.

The chain couples TRBV7-9 to TRBJ1-4; 12 nucleotides align to TRBD1. This CDR3 contains 17 residues. Germline V gene data show CDR1 as SEHNR and CDR2 as FQNEAQ (reference sequence). The V segment lost 4 bases and the J segment 6 bases; nucleotides outside the gene matches: 9. This CDR3 reads CASSSPGTGGGDEKLFF. CDR3 in DNA: TGTGCCAGCAGCTCTCCCGGGACAGGGGGCGGGGATGAAAAACTGTTTTTT.

The chain has TRBV5-4 and TRBJ1-2; 8 bases align to TRBD1. The CDR3 covers 18 residues. V was clipped by 2 bases and J by 8 bases; unmatched bases: 20. The germline V gene has CDR1 SGHNT and CDR2 YYREEE (reference sequence). Here the CDR3 DNA reads TGTGCCAGCAGCTTAGCTCAACAGGGGGGCCCCTGGGGTAGAGGCTACACCTTC. This encodes CASSLAQQGGPWGRGYTF.